This TCR beta chain was recorded in a study of T cells in women clearing cervical HPV infection. All participants had a single incident cervical HPV16 infection, and prevalent HPV16 infections were excluded. In regard to this clone: The CDR3 is cut off 3 residues early in the read; its end comes from the germline J gene.

The CDR3 spans 15 residues. With 4 bases removed from V and 5 bases from J, the gap between germline ends came to 17 bases. The germline V gene encodes CDR1 SGHVS and CDR2 FNYEAQ. Average input was about 1,200 ng genomic DNA for immunoSEQ TCR beta CDR3 amplification. The table came from immunoSEQ multiplex PCR; TCRdb's copy has only in-frame clones and leaves some out. This listing includes about 28,000 clones. The V call is TRBV7-6, the J call TRBJ2-5, with a possible D match to TRBD2 (5 bases). This clonotype originated in a woman between 18 and 69 years old with a cervical HPV16 infection that either progressed to CIN3+ or cleared (not recorded which). Material for sequencing was blood buffy coat. The CDR3 bases that were read are TGTGCCAGCAGCTCCCCCCCCGGGGTGGGGGAGACC. Protein product: CASSSPPGVGET. The whole CDR3 reads CASSSPPGVGETQYF.